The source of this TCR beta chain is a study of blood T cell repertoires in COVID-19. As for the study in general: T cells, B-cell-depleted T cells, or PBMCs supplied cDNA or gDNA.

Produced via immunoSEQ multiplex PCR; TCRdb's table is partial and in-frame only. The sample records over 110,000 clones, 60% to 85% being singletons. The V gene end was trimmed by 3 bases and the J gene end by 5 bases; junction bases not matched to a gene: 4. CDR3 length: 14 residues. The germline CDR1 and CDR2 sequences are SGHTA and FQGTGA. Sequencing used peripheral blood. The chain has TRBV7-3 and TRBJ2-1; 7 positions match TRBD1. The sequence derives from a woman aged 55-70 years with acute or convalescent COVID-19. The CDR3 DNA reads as TGTGCCAGCAGCTTCCGGGACAGCGACAATGAGCAGTTCTTC. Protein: CASSFRDSDNEQFF.